These 32 T cell receptor beta chains were all obtained from the same sample, sequenced in a study of CD8 T cells in ankylosing spondylitis. In TCRdb, the 5' RACE reads were re-called with MiXCR into one record per CDR3 protein. The table has some 130,000 distinct CDR3 sequences, about 6.7% seen once. Sequencing was carried out using blood, either unsorted or a sorted T cell fraction (not recorded which). The receptors stem from a female donor with ankylosing spondylitis or in good health (not recorded which).

Ten or more counts support this clonotype. This sequence joins TRBV12-3 or TRBV12-4 and TRBJ1-1, with 8 bases matching TRBD1. This CDR3 has 15 residues. After removal of 4 bases from V and 10 bases from J, the junction contained 14 bases not matched to a gene. Here the CDR3 DNA reads TGTGCCAGCAGTTCAGGACGGGGGCGGGGGACAGGAGCTTTCTTT. It encodes CASSSGRGRGTGAFF.

This chain uses TRBV21-1 with TRBJ1-5. TRBV21-1 is described as a pseudogene. The CDR3 consists of 17 residues. The CDR3 nucleotides read TGTGCCAGCAGCAAAGCGCTTTCGGGTAATAGCAATCAGCCCCAGCATTTT. Amino acid sequence: CASSKALSGNSNQPQHF.

This clonotype was detected many times. CDR3 amino acids: CASSYLSGGASRELFF. Here the CDR3 DNA reads TGTGCCAGCAGTTACTTAAGCGGGGGGGCCTCTCGGGAGCTGTTTTTT. This sequence joins TRBV6-5 and TRBJ2-2; 10 nucleotides line up with TRBD2. V shed 1 base, J shed 9 bases, and the junction held 8 bases outside the gene matches. This CDR3 spans 16 amino acids. Germline V gene lookup returns CDR1 MNHEY and CDR2 SVGAGI.

This clonotype was seen repeatedly, ten times or more. This chain uses TRBV5-1 with TRBJ2-7, with 7 bases aligning to TRBD2. Germline trimming cut 4 bases from V and 6 bases from J; bases unmatched to any gene: 7. The CDR3 has 13 residues. Germline lookup yields CDR1 SGHRS and CDR2 YFSETQ. CDR3 nucleotide sequence: TGCGCCAGCAGCATGCTAGCGGAAAGCGAGCAGTACTTC. This codes for CASSMLAESEQYF. The entire variable domain, with the rest obtained from reference TRBV5-1 and TRBJ2-7, is as follows: KAGVTQTPRYLIKTRGQQVTLSCSPISGHRSVSWYQQTPGQGLQFLFEYFSETQRNKGNFPGRFSGRQFSNSRSEMNVSTLELGDSALYLCASSMLAESEQYFGPGTRLTVT.

This clonotype was counted many times. The chain carries TRBV15 and TRBJ1-4, with D unclear. This CDR3 is built from 13 residues. Germline V CDR1 and CDR2: LNHNV, YYDKDF (reference sequence). Between the trimmed V and J ends, which lost 1 base and 8 bases, there was a span of 8 bases. CDR3 DNA: TGTGCCACCAGCAGAGGTCTTGAGGAAAAACTGTTTTTT. Translated, it gives CATSRGLEEKLFF.

This clonotype was picked up a small number of times. V gene TRBV7-9 combines with J gene TRBJ2-1, with 11 bases fitting TRBD2. V was clipped by 5 bases and J by 9 bases; unmatched bases: 12. This CDR3 comprises 16 residues. Germline assignment: CDR1 SEHNR and CDR2 FQNEAQ (reference sequence). CDR3 coding DNA: TGTGCCAGCAGCCCCTTAGCGGGGGGGCCGCGGGGTGAGCAGTTCTTC. It is translated as CASSPLAGGPRGEQFF.

This clonotype was seen at least ten times. The chain couples TRBV4-2 to TRBJ2-1, with 11 bases fitting TRBD2. The CDR3 length is 17 residues. The V gene end was trimmed by 0 bases and the J gene end by 8 bases; junction bases not matched to a gene: 9. Germline CDR1 reads LGHNA; CDR2 reads YNFKEQ. CDR3 amino acids: CASSQDVIAGGVDEQFF. In DNA form, the CDR3 reads TGTGCCAGCAGCCAAGATGTGATAGCGGGGGGGGTAGATGAGCAGTTCTTC.

This clonotype has a count of ten or more. The chain has TRBV6-1 and TRBJ2-5, with 8 positions matching TRBD1. Germline V CDR1 and CDR2: MNHNS, SASEGT. With 5 bases clipped from V and 2 bases from J, the junction kept 4 bases outside the gene matches. The CDR3 contains 14 residues. For the CDR3, the DNA is TGTGCCAGCAGTAAGGACAGGGAGCAAGAGACCCAGTACTTC. Amino acid sequence: CASSKDREQETQYF.

This clonotype was picked up many times. V gene TRBV7-8 combines with J gene TRBJ2-2; 9 bases are a match to TRBD2. Germline V gene sequence: CDR1 SGHVS, CDR2 FQNEAQ. V lost 1 base, J lost 0 bases, and 6 bases stayed unmatched. CDR3 size: 18 residues. Written as DNA, the CDR3 is TGTGCCAGCAGCTTAGACGGCGGGGGGGCCGCGAACACCGGGGAGCTGTTTTTT. This codes for CASSLDGGGAANTGELFF.

This clonotype was seen ten or more times. The genes are TRBV24-1 and TRBJ1-1; the D gene is possibly TRBD1 (5 bases). CDR1 is KGHDR, CDR2 SFDVKD, per germline. Trimming took 2 bases from V and 8 from J, leaving 11 bases between them. This CDR3 has 13 amino acids. CDR3 DNA: TGTGCCACCAGTGATTGGGGACGGTCAGAAGCTTTCTTT. It yields the protein CATSDWGRSEAFF.

This clonotype was detected ten times or more. V and J are TRBV5-1 and TRBJ2-3, with 11 nucleotides matching TRBD2. CDR1 is SGHRS and CDR2 is YFSETQ in the germline V gene. The CDR3 loop spans 15 amino acids. With V trimmed by 4 bases and J by 4 bases, 5 bases remained unmatched. The CDR3, as DNA: TGCGCCAGCAGCACACTAGCGGGGGAGTCAGATACGCAGTATTTT. Amino acids: CASSTLAGESDTQYF. The full variable domain, in which reference TRBV5-1 and TRBJ2-3 provide the parts outside the CDR3, is KAGVTQTPRYLIKTRGQQVTLSCSPISGHRSVSWYQQTPGQGLQFLFEYFSETQRNKGNFPGRFSGRQFSNSRSEMNVSTLELGDSALYLCASSTLAGESDTQYFGPGTRLTVL.

Ten or more counts support this clonotype. The rearrangement links TRBV29-1 to TRBJ1-2; D may be TRBD1 (5 bases). The CDR3 spans 12 residues. The germline CDR1 and CDR2 sequences are SQVTM and ANQGSEA. V was pared by 6 bases and J by 6 bases, with 14 bases between. The CDR3 region is CSVVLGQNGYTF. For the CDR3, the DNA is TGCAGCGTCGTTCTGGGGCAGAATGGCTACACCTTC.

The table lists this clonotype with many counts. The chain joins TRBV5-1 to TRBJ1-1; D call uncertain. The CDR3 is 14 amino acids. V was cut by 0 bases and J by 5 bases, with 11 bases left in between. The V gene's germline CDR1 is SGHRS and CDR2 YFSETQ. The DNA for the CDR3 is TGCGCCAGCAGCTTGGCCGGGCAGAGGACTGAAGCTTTCTTT. Residues: CASSLAGQRTEAFF. Filled out from reference TRBV5-1 and TRBJ1-1, the complete variable domain reads KAGVTQTPRYLIKTRGQQVTLSCSPISGHRSVSWYQQTPGQGLQFLFEYFSETQRNKGNFPGRFSGRQFSNSRSEMNVSTLELGDSALYLCASSLAGQRTEAFFGQGTRLTVV.

V usage is TRBV7-2 and J usage is TRBJ2-2, with 9 bases identical to TRBD2. Germline V gene sequence: CDR1 SGHTA, CDR2 FQGNSA. CDR3 length equals 15 residues. J gave up 6 bases and V 2 bases, and 4 bases lay outside the gene matches. The CDR3 loop is CASSLLIAGAGELFF. DNA for the CDR3: TGTGCCAGCAGCTTATTGATAGCGGGGGCCGGGGAGCTGTTTTTT. Filled out from reference TRBV7-2 and TRBJ2-2, the complete variable domain reads GAGVSQSPSNKVTEKGKDVELRCDPISGHTALYWYRQSLGQGLEFLIYFQGNSAPDKSGLPSDRFSAERTGGSVSTLTIQRTQQEDSAVYLCASSLLIAGAGELFFGEGSRLTVL.

This clonotype was observed a handful of times. The chain uses TRBV9 and TRBJ2-2; weak D call: TRBD2 (7 bases). CDR1 and CDR2 (germline): SGDLS, YYNGEE. This CDR3 is built from 15 residues. V was shortened by 0 bases and J by 6 bases, with 12 bases between the two germline ends. Here the CDR3 DNA reads TGTGCCAGCAGCGTAGTTGGGGGGGCGGCCGGGGAGCTGTTTTTT. It encodes CASSVVGGAAGELFF. The entire variable domain, with the rest obtained from reference TRBV9 and TRBJ2-2, is as follows: DSGVTQTPKHLITATGQRVTLRCSPRSGDLSVYWYQQSLDQGLQFLIQYYNGEERAKGNILERFSAQQFPDLHSELNLSSLELGDSALYFCASSVVGGAAGELFFGEGSRLTVL.

With regard to this clonotype: Given a much more abundant clone one base away, this may be a read error. The chain couples TRBV4-1 to TRBJ2-5, with a tentative D call TRBD1 (5 bases). Germline assignment: CDR1 MGHRA and CDR2 YSYEKL. V was clipped by 1 base and J by 7 bases, with 19 bases between them. CDR3 length: 16 residues. CDR3 DNA sequence: TGCGCCAGCAGCCAAGGCGAGGTGGGGCCCCTAAGGACCCAGTACTTC. Its protein is CASSQGEVGPLRTQYF.

Ten or more counts support this clonotype. The chain has TRBV28 and TRBJ2-4; D may be TRBD1 or TRBD2 (6 bases each). Between the trimmed V and J ends, which lost 4 bases and 0 bases, there was a span of 13 bases. The CDR3 totals 16 residues. The germline V gene has CDR1 MDHEN and CDR2 SYDVKM. CDR3 coding DNA: TGTGCCAGCAGTTCCCCGGGGGCCCTAGCCAAAAACATTCAGTACTTC. Amino acid sequence: CASSSPGALAKNIQYF.

This clonotype was seen ten or more times. This chain connects TRBV6-5 to TRBJ1-5, with D tentatively TRBD1 (6 bases). Per the germline V gene, CDR1 is MNHEY and CDR2 is SVGAGI. Trimming removed 2 bases from V and 4 bases from J, with 9 bases in between. This CDR3 spans 14 amino acids. The CDR3: CASSYRTGNQPQHF. Here the CDR3 DNA reads TGTGCCAGCAGTTACCGTACAGGGAATCAGCCCCAGCATTTT.

This clonotype appeared many times. This chain connects TRBV5-1 to TRBJ2-3, with D perhaps matching TRBD1 or TRBD2 (5 bases each). The ends were cut back, 0 bases at V and 2 bases at J, with 13 bases in the middle. The CDR3 extends over 16 amino acids. CDR1 is SGHRS, CDR2 YFSETQ, per germline. This CDR3 is CASSLDLPGHTDTQYF. Here the CDR3 DNA reads TGCGCCAGCAGCTTGGATCTCCCGGGGCACACAGATACGCAGTATTTT. Full variable domain (outside the CDR3, taken from reference TRBV5-1 and TRBJ2-3): KAGVTQTPRYLIKTRGQQVTLSCSPISGHRSVSWYQQTPGQGLQFLFEYFSETQRNKGNFPGRFSGRQFSNSRSEMNVSTLELGDSALYLCASSLDLPGHTDTQYFGPGTRLTVL.

This clonotype was counted ten times or more. This chain joins TRBV5-1 and TRBJ2-2; 8 positions agree with TRBD1. Germline loops: CDR1 SGHRS, CDR2 YFSETQ. The CDR3 has 17 amino acids. Unmatched junction bases numbered 10, after V lost 2 bases and J lost 4 bases. The CDR3, as DNA: TGCGCCAGCAGCTTCGGGACAGGACTGCCGGGCACCGGGGAGCTGTTTTTT. Its translation is CASSFGTGLPGTGELFF. Filled out from reference TRBV5-1 and TRBJ2-2, the complete variable domain reads KAGVTQTPRYLIKTRGQQVTLSCSPISGHRSVSWYQQTPGQGLQFLFEYFSETQRNKGNFPGRFSGRQFSNSRSEMNVSTLELGDSALYLCASSFGTGLPGTGELFFGEGSRLTVL.

This clonotype has at least ten counts. CDR3 sequence (DNA): TGTGCCTGGAGTGCCTGGGACGGATCTAACTATGGCTACACCTTC. Translation: CAWSAWDGSNYGYTF. The chain carries TRBV30 and TRBJ1-2, with a weak D call TRBD1 (5 bases). Germline lookup yields CDR1 GTSNPN and CDR2 SVGIG (reference sequence). This CDR3 has 15 amino acids. With 1 base removed from V and 0 bases from J, the gap between germline ends came to 12 bases.

This chain joins TRBV5-1 and TRBJ1-1, with a weak D call TRBD1 (5 bases). V was shortened by 2 bases and J by 5 bases, with 13 bases between the two germline ends. Germline values: CDR1 SGHRS, CDR2 YFSETQ. The length of the CDR3 is 14 residues. The CDR3 DNA sequence: TGCGCCAGCAGCTTAGTACCCAGGGAGACTGAAGCTTTCTTT. Amino acid sequence: CASSLVPRETEAFF.

For this clonotype: Germline is not matched at one junction end, which may reflect a read error. V gene TRBV7-9 combines with J gene TRBJ2-1; the D gene is possibly TRBD2 (7 bases). CDR3 length: 15 amino acids. Germline V gene lookup returns CDR1 SEHNR and CDR2 FQNEAQ (reference sequence). The CDR3 DNA is TGTGCCAGCAGCTTACGGGCGGGGGCAGAAAATGCGCAGTTCTTC. Translating gives CASSLRAGAENAQFF.

This clonotype appeared many times. One junction end disagrees with the germline gene, perhaps due to a read error. The chain combines TRBV28 with TRBJ1-1; D possibly corresponds to TRBD1 (5 bases). The CDR3 has 14 residues. Per germline, CDR1 MDHEN and CDR2 SYDVKM. This chain's CDR3 is CARSFLVGGTEAFF. The CDR3 region has the DNA TGTGCCAGAAGTTTTTTAGTCGGGGGCACTGAAGCTTTCTTT.

This clonotype was picked up many times. The chain employs TRBV29-1 and TRBJ2-1; 10 bases agree with TRBD2. The CDR3 is 14 amino acids. Germline trimming cut 8 bases from V and 6 bases from J; bases unmatched to any gene: 10. Germline V gene lookup returns CDR1 SQVTM and CDR2 ANQGSEA. The CDR3: CSIRPGLASNEQFF. CDR3 bases: TGCAGCATACGGCCGGGACTAGCGTCCAATGAGCAGTTCTTC.

The CDR3 reads CASSQDPGMRLNGYTF. The CDR3, as DNA: TGTGCCAGCAGCCAAGACCCTGGAATGAGGCTTAATGGCTACACCTTC. The V gene is TRBV5-6, the J gene TRBJ1-2; D is unclear. Per germline, CDR1 SGHDT and CDR2 YYEEEE. V lost 4 bases, J lost 6 bases, and 22 bases lay in between. CDR3 length: 16 residues.

This clonotype was seen only a few times. V usage is TRBV7-2 and J usage is TRBJ2-7; 11 bases agree with TRBD2. CDR3 size: 15 residues. Germline V gene lookup returns CDR1 SGHTA and CDR2 FQGNSA. V gave up 5 bases and J gave up 4 bases; unmatched junction bases: 7. CDR3 residues: CASSVLAGGQYEQYF. CDR3 nucleotide sequence: TGTGCCAGCAGCGTTCTAGCGGGGGGCCAATACGAGCAGTACTTC.

This clonotype turned up a few times. This could be a read error, since a much larger clone is one nucleotide away. The genes are TRBV7-3 and TRBJ1-2; perhaps TRBD1 as D (5 bases). Germline V CDR1 and CDR2: SGHTA, FQGTGA. CDR3 length: 13 residues. V was trimmed by 2 bases and J by 10 bases, leaving 14 bases between them. The CDR3 region is CASSLYYGTDYTF. In nucleotides, the CDR3 is TGTGCCAGCAGCTTATATTATGGGACTGACTACACCTTC. The whole variable domain, remainder taken from reference TRBV7-3 and TRBJ1-2, is GAGVSQTPSNKVTEKGKYVELRCDPISGHTALYWYRQSLGQGPEFLIYFQGTGAADDSGLPNDRFFAVRPEGSVSTLKIQRTERGDSAVYLCASSLYYGTDYTFGSGTRLTVV.

This clonotype has only a few counts. V is TRBV29-1 and J is TRBJ2-7, with D possibly being TRBD1 (6 bases). This CDR3 is built from 13 residues. The V gene's germline CDR1 is SQVTM and CDR2 ANQGSEA. Trimming took off 6 bases at V and 0 bases at J, with 12 bases between the two ends. CDR3 nucleotides: TGCAGCGTGCAAACAGGGCGCTCCTACGAGCAGTACTTC. Residues: CSVQTGRSYEQYF.

This clonotype occurred a few times. This sequence joins TRBV6-2 or TRBV6-3 and TRBJ2-3, with D perhaps given as TRBD1 or TRBD2 (5 bases each). Germline V CDR1 and CDR2: MNHEY, SVGEGT. Trimming left V 0 bases short and J 10 bases short, with 14 bases between. The CDR3 sequence is 14 residues long. CDR3 bases: TGTGCCAGCAGTTACTCGGAGGAACGGGGCCCGCAGTATTTT. It encodes CASSYSEERGPQYF.

This clonotype came up many times. The rearrangement links TRBV5-1 to TRBJ2-1; TRBD2 might be the D (7 bases). The CDR3 runs 15 residues. Per the germline V gene, CDR1 is SGHRS and CDR2 is YFSETQ. V lost 4 bases and J 4 bases, leaving 15 bases between the germline ends. The CDR3 DNA follows: TGCGCCAGCAGCGGGAGGGGGATCGCGTACAATGAGCAGTTCTTC. Its protein product is CASSGRGIAYNEQFF.

This clonotype was picked up many times. The chain recombines TRBV4-3 with TRBJ1-2, with a weak D call TRBD1 (5 bases). The germline gives CDR1 LGHNA, CDR2 YSLEER. V was trimmed by 0 bases and J by 4 bases, leaving 12 bases between them. The CDR3 runs 15 residues. The DNA for the CDR3 is TGCGCCAGCAGCCAAGAGCAGGGCGTCGCCTATGGCTACACCTTC. The encoded protein is CASSQEQGVAYGYTF.